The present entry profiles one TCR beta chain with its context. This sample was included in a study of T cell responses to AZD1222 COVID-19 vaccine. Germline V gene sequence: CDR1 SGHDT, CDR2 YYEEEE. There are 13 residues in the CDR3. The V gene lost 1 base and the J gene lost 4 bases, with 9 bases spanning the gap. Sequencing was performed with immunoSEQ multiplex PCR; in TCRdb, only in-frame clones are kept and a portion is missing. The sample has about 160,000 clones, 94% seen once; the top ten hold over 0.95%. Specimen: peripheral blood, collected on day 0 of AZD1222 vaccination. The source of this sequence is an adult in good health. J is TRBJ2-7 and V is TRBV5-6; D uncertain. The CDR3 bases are TGTGCCAGCAGCTTGAGGGCACTATACGAGCAGTACGTC. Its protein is CASSLRALYEQYV.